These 10 T cell receptor beta chains originate from one sample sequenced in a study of blood T cell repertoires in COVID-19. Using immunoSEQ multiplex PCR, the repertoire was profiled, and TCRdb retains in-frame clones only, with some absent. The sample has 95,000 to 120,000 clones, 88% seen once. Sequencing was carried out using peripheral blood. The receptors come from a human donor in a cohort sampled during active COVID-19.

The chain combines TRBV2 with TRBJ2-1, with D perhaps TRBD1 (6 bases). CDR3 length: 12 residues. Trimming removed 10 bases at V and 4 bases at J, with 11 bases between. The germline CDR1 and CDR2 sequences are SNHLY and FYNNEI. CDR3 in amino acids: CAIQDSYNEQFF. CDR3 sequence (DNA): TGTGCCATCCAGGACAGTTACAATGAGCAGTTCTTC.

The V gene is TRBV19, the J gene TRBJ1-1, with 9 bases identical to TRBD1. This CDR3 spans 14 amino acids. J was trimmed by 3 bases and V by 7 bases; bases with no gene match: 6. From germline, CDR1 is LNHDA and CDR2 SQIVND (reference sequence). In nucleotides, the CDR3 is TGTGCCAGTACTACGGGACAGGGAGACACTGAAGCTTTCTTT. This sequence encodes CASTTGQGDTEAFF.

The chain uses TRBV7-9 and TRBJ1-4; 9 bases align to TRBD1. Germline-derived CDR1 and CDR2 are SEHNR and FQNEAQ (reference sequence). V dropped 4 bases and J dropped 7; count of bases not matched to a gene: 10. The CDR3 is 16 amino acids. The DNA of the CDR3 is TGTGCCAGCAGCTCCCGGGCGTGGGACAGGGCTGAAAAACTGTTTTTT. It specifies CASSSRAWDRAEKLFF.

This clone has just one count. V gene TRBV9 combines with J gene TRBJ2-5; 7 nucleotides agree with TRBD1. The CDR3 is 16 residues long. The germline gives CDR1 SGDLS, CDR2 YYNGEE. V was clipped by 4 bases and J by 5 bases; unmatched bases: 14. CDR3 loop: CASSKEQGRLGETQYF. The DNA of the CDR3 is TGTGCCAGCAGCAAAGAACAGGGGCGATTAGGGGAGACCCAGTACTTC.

The chain has TRBV19 and TRBJ1-5, with D maybe TRBD1 (5 bases). The length of the CDR3 is 15 residues. Germline lookup yields CDR1 LNHDA and CDR2 SQIVND (reference sequence). Trimming left V 6 bases short and J 0 bases short, with 12 bases between. CDR3 coding DNA: TGTGCCAGTAGCAACAGGTATAATAGCAATCAGCCCCAGCATTTT. Its protein is CASSNRYNSNQPQHF.

Worth noting for this clone: Distinct nucleotide sequences in the sample also encode this CDR3. The chain carries TRBV7-9 and TRBJ1-1; weak D call: TRBD1 (6 bases). Trimming removed 1 base at V and 2 bases at J, with 8 bases between. This CDR3 spans 14 amino acids. Germline V gives CDR1 SEHNR, CDR2 FQNEAQ (reference sequence). The CDR3 nucleotides read TGTGCCAGCAGCTTAGGACAGGTCAACACTGAAGCTTTCTTT. This translates into CASSLGQVNTEAFF.

The rearrangement joins TRBV7-9 to TRBJ2-3; TRBD2 matches at 10 bases. Germline V gene sequence: CDR1 SEHNR, CDR2 FQNEAQ (reference sequence). CDR3 length equals 16 residues. V shed 1 base, J shed 4 bases, and the junction held 5 bases outside the gene matches. The CDR3 DNA sequence: TGTGCCAGCAGCTTAGGGGCTAGCGGGGGCCCAGATACGCAGTATTTT. As protein: CASSLGASGGPDTQYF.

The V gene is TRBV27, the J gene TRBJ2-7; TRBD2 might be the D (6 bases). In germline, CDR1 is MNHEY, CDR2 SMNVEV (reference sequence). CDR3 length: 16 amino acids. V shed 5 bases and J shed 2 bases, with 19 bases lying between them. CDR3 nucleotides: TGTGCCAGCAGTCCGGGGGACGGATTATCCCCCTACGAGCAGTACTTC. Its protein is CASSPGDGLSPYEQYF.

This chain links TRBV6-1 with TRBJ2-1; 9 bases agree with TRBD1. J was trimmed by 2 bases and V by 4 bases; bases with no gene match: 6. The CDR3 consists of 16 residues. Germline loops: CDR1 MNHNS, CDR2 SASEGT. CDR3 loop: CASSGGTGSPYNEQFF. In DNA, the CDR3 is TGTGCCAGCAGTGGGGGGACAGGGAGCCCCTACAATGAGCAGTTCTTC.

This chain connects TRBV24-1 to TRBJ2-1; 9 nucleotides align to TRBD1. The CDR3 spans 13 residues. Germline values: CDR1 KGHDR, CDR2 SFDVKD. V dropped 5 bases and J dropped 5; count of bases not matched to a gene: 0. The CDR3, as DNA: TGTGCCACCAGTGGGACAGGGGACAATGAGCAGTTCTTC. Encoded protein: CATSGTGDNEQFF.